The rows below give T cell receptor beta chains drawn from one sample of a study of shared clonotypes between healthy human individuals. Sequenced by immunoSEQ multiplex PCR; TCRdb stores in-frame clones only, minus some. This table has approximately 1,000,000 clones, around 78% appearing once. Input material: memory CD4+ T cells from PBMCs. Receptors were obtained from a man between 18 and 29 years old in good health. Some clones in this sample may be carry-over from other donors' samples. The CDR3 runs from the conserved cysteine through the conserved F or W. A D gene is named only where the DNA matches it firmly. Not every row has a clone size; where given, it reads once, few, many or a size class.

>TRBV28|NA|TRBJ2-7|NA
CASSSPLFRDGSYEQYF
>TRBV19|TRBD1|TRBJ2-5|NA
CATGGQGATYQETQYF
>TRBV18|NA|TRBJ2-1|NA
CASSVGPVSYNEQFF
>TRBV7-9|NA|TRBJ1-1|NA
CASSLGRGTENTEAFF
>TRBV15|NA|TRBJ1-1|few
CATSRAGGSHSGAFF
>TRBV29-1|TRBD1|TRBJ2-7|NA
CSVDWRGQGAYEQYF
>TRBV12-5|TRBD1|TRBJ1-1|NA
CASGLEGATEAFF
>TRBV6-5|NA|TRBJ1-4|NA
CASSPGGSEKLFF
>TRBV28|NA|TRBJ2-5|NA
CASTLEGAQYF
>TRBV2|TRBD2|TRBJ2-1|many
CASSQIAGEQFF
>TRBV5-6|NA|TRBJ2-1|NA
CASSLGTLGQVYNEQFF
>TRBV7-9|NA|TRBJ1-6|NA
CASSRTADSPLHF
>TRBV9|NA|TRBJ1-5|NA
CASSVAGFQPQHF
>TRBV18|TRBD1|TRBJ2-7|NA
CASSPNGRGKYEQYF
>TRBV6-6|TRBD1|TRBJ2-2|NA
CASSTRGQGATGELFF
>TRBV4-3|TRBD1|TRBJ1-2|once
CASSQDSRGRRGYTF
>TRBV6-5|NA|TRBJ1-3|NA
CASRESATGNTIYF
>TRBV30|NA|TRBJ1-2|NA
CAWNPGGRGYTF
>TRBV7-2|TRBD1|TRBJ1-2|few
CASSPYRGANYGYTF
>TRBV30|NA|TRBJ2-7|NA
CAWRRAGPLGEQYF
>TRBV14|NA|TRBJ1-1|few
CASSTSMNTEAFF
>TRBV5-4|NA|TRBJ2-7|NA
CASSLGIGGTYEQYF
>TRBV29-1|NA|TRBJ2-5|NA
CSGRDTETQYF
>TRBV5-4|NA|TRBJ1-2|few
CASSPGTLGYTF
>TRBV6-1|TRBD1|TRBJ1-1|NA
CASSEALFVDRDGTEAFF
>TRBV14|NA|TRBJ1-1|NA
CASSQELGKGNTEAFF
>TRBV5-1|NA|TRBJ2-1|NA
CASSLKDRTTYNEQFF
>TRBV25-1|NA|TRBJ2-2|NA
CASVATSTPGELFF
>TRBV5-1|TRBD2|TRBJ2-7|NA
CASSLAGSGDEQYF
>TRBV28|NA|TRBJ1-4|NA
CASSFQGEKLFF
>TRBV27|NA|TRBJ2-2|NA
CASTPRRTGGELFF
>TRBV9|NA|TRBJ2-2|few
CASSFSQYTGELFF
>TRBV7-2|NA|TRBJ2-1|NA
CASSLGTLRLF
>TRBV27|TRBD2|TRBJ2-7|NA
CASSLTSGGYEQYF
>TRBV10-2|NA|TRBJ2-1|NA
CASLPPGIVSNEQFF
>TRBV28|TRBD2|TRBJ2-4|NA
CASSLVGRGGNIQYF
>TRBV6-1|NA|TRBJ2-3|NA
CASSRTADTQYF
>TRBV2|NA|TRBJ2-4|NA
CASKMRQGAYIQYF
>TRBV6-1|NA|TRBJ1-2|NA
CASSEVGGLSYGYTF
>TRBV6-5|TRBD1|TRBJ2-1|NA
CASGQGNEQFF
>TRBV19|NA|TRBJ2-2|NA
CASSIRTGPGELFF
>TRBV6-5|TRBD1|TRBJ1-2|NA
CASRPPGTGNGYTF
>TRBV7-9|NA|TRBJ2-5|NA
CASSLDWGFETQYF
>TRBV28|NA|TRBJ1-2|few
CASSPDTQARRGYTF
>TRBV2|NA|TRBJ2-7|NA
CASSEAQSSYEQYF
>TRBV28|NA|TRBJ2-7|NA
CASSLGGGTGGYEQYF
>TRBV5-6|NA|TRBJ2-7|NA
CASSLGGSSYEQYF
>TRBV29-1|TRBD2|TRBJ2-3|NA
CSVEVTSGRDTQYF
>TRBV14|NA|TRBJ1-3|NA
CASSQEPGLGGNTIYF